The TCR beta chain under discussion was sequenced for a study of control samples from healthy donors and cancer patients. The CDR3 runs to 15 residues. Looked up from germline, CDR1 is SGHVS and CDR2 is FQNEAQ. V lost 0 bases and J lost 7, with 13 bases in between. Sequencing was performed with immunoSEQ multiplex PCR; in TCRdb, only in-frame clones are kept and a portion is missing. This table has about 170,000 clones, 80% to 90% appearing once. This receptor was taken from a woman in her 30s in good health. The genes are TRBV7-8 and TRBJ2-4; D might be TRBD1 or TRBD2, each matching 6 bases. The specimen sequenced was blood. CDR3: CASSLADRGGNIQYF. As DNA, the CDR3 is TGTGCCAGCAGCTTAGCGGACCGAGGGGGGAACATTCAGTACTTC.